Shown below are 27 T cell receptor beta chains from a single sample sequenced in a study of T cells in women clearing cervical HPV infection. Some clones are missing from TCRdb's copy, which holds only in-frame ones; the method was immunoSEQ multiplex PCR. In all, the sample yields approximately 15,000 clones. Material: blood buffy coat. These receptors were taken from a woman between 18 and 69 years old with a cervical HPV16 infection that either progressed to CIN3+ or cleared (not recorded which).

Concerning this clone: The read stops 3 residues short of the end of the CDR3; the missing end is completed from the germline J gene. The gene calls are TRBV2 and TRBJ2-5; no firm D call. There are 12 residues in the CDR3. V shed 4 bases and J shed 5 bases, with 8 bases lying between them. Germline V gene data show CDR1 as SNHLY and CDR2 as FYNNEI. The part of the CDR3 DNA that was read is TGTGCCAGCAGTGTCGACAACGAGACC. It specifies CASSVDNET. The complete CDR3 reads CASSVDNETQYF. The complete variable domain, with remaining parts taken from reference TRBV2 and TRBJ2-5, reads EPEVTQTPSHQVTQMGQEVILRCVPISNHLYFYWYRQILGQKVEFLVSFYNNEISEKSEIFDDQFSVERPDGSNFTLKIRSTKLEDSAMYFCASSVDNETQYFGPGTRLLVL.

With respect to this clone: The read comes to an end 3 residues before the CDR3 does, leaving the germline J gene to fill in the end. The chain combines TRBV5-1 with TRBJ1-3; 7 nucleotides match TRBD1. There are 14 residues in the CDR3. Germline V gene sequence: CDR1 SGHRS, CDR2 YFSETQ. After removal of 0 bases from V and 5 bases from J, the junction contained 2 bases not matched to a gene. The CDR3: CASSLDRGRNTIYF. CDR3 bases read: TGCGCCAGCAGCTTGGACAGGGGACGAAACACC.

A word on this clone: The read stops 3 residues short of the end of the CDR3; the missing end is completed from the germline J gene. V is TRBV7-3 and J is TRBJ1-2; D not resolved. The CDR3 covers 13 residues. Germline-derived CDR1 and CDR2 are SGHTA and FQGTGA. The sequenced part of the CDR3 DNA is TGTGCCAGCAGCACACTCAGCGGTTACGAC. Translation: CASSTLSGYD. The whole CDR3 sequence is CASSTLSGYDYTF.

With regard to this clone: Read coverage stops 3 residues before the CDR3 terminus; the germline J gene supplies the remainder. Other DNA sequences in this sample translate to the same CDR3. V and J are TRBV7-2 and TRBJ1-3; D not resolved. Germline V lookup: CDR1 SGHTA, CDR2 FQGNSA. The CDR3 length is 12 residues. Here the CDR3 reads CASSPRKGTIYF. The DNA read from the CDR3 is TGTGCCAGCAGCCCCCGAAAGGGCACT.

On this clone itself: The sequenced fragment ends 3 residues before the CDR3 boundary, so the rest is inferred from the germline J gene. The V gene is TRBV29-1, the J gene TRBJ2-2; TRBD2 aligns across 7 bases. CDR3 length: 15 residues. Trimming removed 7 bases from V and 4 bases from J; junction bases left unmatched: 12. CDR1 is SQVTM and CDR2 is ANQGSEA in the germline V gene. CDR3 region: CSAQRDYKVTGELFF. The CDR3 DNA, read in part, is TGCAGCGCGCAAAGGGACTACAAGGTCACCGGGGAG.

The sequenced CDR3 bases are TGTGCCAGCAGCAGGACAGGGGCCGAG. Protein sequence: CASSRTGAE. The entire CDR3 protein is CASSRTGAEQYF. This chain joins TRBV11-1 and TRBJ2-7; 9 nucleotides line up with TRBD1. The observed sequence ends 3 residues before the CDR3 terminus, with the missing tail filled in from the germline J gene. J gave up 6 bases and V 5 bases, and 2 bases lay outside the gene matches. CDR3 size: 12 residues. From germline, CDR1 is SGHAT and CDR2 FQDESV (reference sequence).

CDR3 DNA, as far as it was read: TGCGCCAGCAGCGTCCCGACTGTAGGCTCCTACAATGAG. Translated: CASSVPTVGSYNE. The full-length CDR3 reads as CASSVPTVGSYNEQFF. The V call is TRBV5-1, the J call TRBJ2-1; D is undetermined. Read coverage stops 3 residues before the CDR3 terminus; the germline J gene supplies the remainder. CDR3 size: 16 residues. CDR1 is SGHRS, CDR2 YFSETQ, per germline. Between the trimmed V and J ends, which lost 4 bases and 0 bases, there was a span of 14 bases.

Points on this clone: Read sequence stops 3 residues before the CDR3 end, and the germline J gene provides the missing end. The J gene is TRBJ1-1, the V gene TRBV4-1, with D perhaps matching TRBD1 (5 bases). Germline assignment: CDR1 MGHRA and CDR2 YSYEKL. This CDR3 spans 13 amino acids. Trimming left V 6 bases short and J 1 base short, with 9 bases between. CDR3 bases read: TGCGCCAGCAGTCTTACAGGGAACACTGAA. Residues: CASSLTGNTE. In full, the CDR3 reads CASSLTGNTEAFF.

This clone is identified as medium-sized from frequency. The read finishes 3 residues shy of the CDR3 end, and the germline J gene is used to complete it. This rearrangement joins TRBV6-2 or TRBV6-3 to TRBJ2-7, with 7 bases matching TRBD2. The trim removed 7 bases at V and 2 bases at J, leaving 11 bases unmatched. Germline CDR1 is MNHEY and CDR2 is SVGEGT. The CDR3 is 15 residues long. The DNA read from the CDR3 is TGTGCCAGCATCGCCTCCGGGACTATTACCTACGAG. Protein product: CASIASGTITYE. Given in full, the CDR3 is CASIASGTITYEQYF.

In regard to this clone: At one of its ends the junction is not consistent with the germline gene, which may arise from a read error. The CDR3 end is not reached by the read, which stops 3 residues before it; the germline J gene fills it in. Other DNA sequences in this sample translate to the same CDR3. J is TRBJ1-2 and V is TRBV6-4, with TRBD1 matching 8 bases. The CDR3 has 17 amino acids. CDR1 and CDR2 (germline): MRHNA, SNTAGT. The CDR3 loop reads CASSDGDRSLSNYGYTF. The CDR3 DNA, read in part, is TGTGCCAGCAGTGACGGGGACAGGTCACTTAGTAACTATGGA.

The part of the CDR3 DNA that was read is TGCGCCAGCAGCCAAGTCGACAGGACCTACGAG. Amino acids: CASSQVDRTYE. The CDR3 in full is CASSQVDRTYEQYF. The chain uses TRBV4-1 and TRBJ2-7, with D perhaps matching TRBD1 (6 bases). Read sequence stops 3 residues before the CDR3 end, and the germline J gene provides the missing end. Per the germline V gene, CDR1 is MGHRA and CDR2 is YSYEKL. The CDR3 has 14 residues. Trimming took 1 base from V and 2 from J, leaving 9 bases between them.

About this clone: The observed sequence ends 3 residues before the CDR3 terminus, with the missing tail filled in from the germline J gene. The chain uses TRBV2 and TRBJ1-2; no reliable D call. Germline CDR1 is SNHLY and CDR2 is FYNNEI. CDR3 size: 13 residues. The DNA read from the CDR3 is TGTGCCAGCCCTAGCCCTTTGGGAATCGAC. Translated, it gives CASPSPLGID. The entire CDR3 is CASPSPLGIDYTF.

With respect to this clone: The read ends 3 residues early relative to the CDR3; the germline J gene fills the gap. The gene calls are TRBV20-1 and TRBJ2-1; D may be TRBD1 (7 bases). Per the germline V gene, CDR1 is DFQATT and CDR2 is SNEGSKA (reference sequence). The germline V and J ends were trimmed by 8 bases and 0 bases, with 14 bases remaining between them. This CDR3 region has 14 residues. The CDR3 bases that were read are TGCAGTACTACCAGGGGGGCCTCCTACAATGAG. It translates to CSTTRGASYNE. The whole CDR3 reads CSTTRGASYNEQFF.

As to this clone: The read stops 3 residues short of the end of the CDR3; the missing end is completed from the germline J gene. This sequence joins TRBV9 and TRBJ2-3; D remains ambiguous. The CDR3 runs to 18 residues. Between the trimmed V and J ends, which lost 0 bases and 2 bases, there was a span of 19 bases. Germline V gene data show CDR1 as SGDLS and CDR2 as YYNGEE. The CDR3 bases that were read are TGTGCCAGCAGCGTAGATATCAGGCAACCGACGACCACAGATACG. It is translated as CASSVDIRQPTTTDT. From start to end, the CDR3 is CASSVDIRQPTTTDTQYF.

A note on this clone: The read falls 3 residues short of the CDR3 end, and the missing part is taken from the germline J gene. The chain combines TRBV7-2 with TRBJ2-4; no firm D call. This CDR3 is 15 amino acids long. In germline, CDR1 is SGHTA, CDR2 FQGNSA. Trimming stripped 5 bases from V and 7 bases from J, with 18 bases between. CDR3 residues: CASSPSRRAGNIQYF. The sequenced CDR3 bases are TGTGCCAGCAGCCCCAGTAGAAGGGCTGGCAACATT.

On this clone itself: The read finishes 3 residues shy of the CDR3 end, and the germline J gene is used to complete it. The chain links TRBV14 to TRBJ1-1; D possibly corresponds to TRBD1 (5 bases). Germline lookup yields CDR1 SGHDN and CDR2 FVKESK. CDR3 length: 12 residues. CDR3 in amino acids: CASSQEAGKAFF. The CDR3 DNA, read in part, is TGTGCCAGCAGCCAAGAAGCAGGGAAA.

Notes on this clone: The read ends 3 residues before the CDR3 terminus; that terminus is restored from the germline J gene. The rearrangement links TRBV19 to TRBJ1-3, with 7 bases lining up with TRBD1. The CDR3 sequence is 14 residues long. V shed 2 bases, J shed 3 bases, and the junction held 1 base outside the gene matches. Germline assignment: CDR1 LNHDA and CDR2 SQIVND (reference sequence). This CDR3 reads CASSIQGVGNTIYF. The part of the CDR3 DNA that was read is TGTGCCAGTAGTATACAGGGGGTTGGAAACACC.

About this clone itself: The CDR3 end is not reached by the read, which stops 3 residues before it; the germline J gene fills it in. The chain links TRBV7-8 to TRBJ1-1; D is unresolved. CDR1 is SGHVS, CDR2 FQNEAQ, per germline. The CDR3 extends over 14 amino acids. With 1 base removed from V and 3 bases from J, the gap between germline ends came to 9 bases. CDR3 region: CASSLESGDTEAFF. The covered CDR3 bases are TGTGCCAGCAGCTTAGAGTCCGGGGACACTGAA.

To note about this clone: The sequence runs out 3 residues before the end of the CDR3; the remainder is reconstructed from the germline J gene. This chain links TRBV7-2 with TRBJ2-5; weak D call: TRBD2 (6 bases). In germline, CDR1 is SGHTA, CDR2 FQGNSA. Trimming cost V 6 bases and J 5 bases, with 19 bases left between them. The CDR3 extends over 15 amino acids. This CDR3 reads CASRAGFDRRETQYF. The covered CDR3 bases are TGTGCCAGCAGAGCGGGCTTTGATCGTAGGGAGACC.

On this clone itself: The read ends 3 residues early relative to the CDR3; the germline J gene fills the gap. The chain couples TRBV5-1 to TRBJ2-2; D may be TRBD1 (5 bases). There are 16 residues in the CDR3. Germline assignment: CDR1 SGHRS and CDR2 YFSETQ. Trimming took 6 bases from V and 2 from J, leaving 17 bases between them. The CDR3 DNA, read in part, is TGCGCCAGCACCCATTATAGTAGGGGAAACACCGGGGAG. It codes for CASTHYSRGNTGE. The full CDR3 is CASTHYSRGNTGELFF.

About this clone: The CDR3 extends 3 residues past the end of the read, so its final part is completed from the germline J gene. The rearrangement links TRBV5-1 to TRBJ2-7, with D possibly TRBD2 on 6 matching bases. CDR3 length equals 14 residues. V was shortened by 1 base and J by 0 bases, with 8 bases between the two germline ends. Germline V gives CDR1 SGHRS, CDR2 YFSETQ. The chain's CDR3 is CASSLSGPSYEQYF. The sequenced CDR3 bases are TGCGCCAGCAGCTTGAGCGGGCCCTCCTACGAG.

Concerning this clone: The read terminates 3 residues before the CDR3 end, so the remaining end is supplied by the germline J gene. This rearrangement joins TRBV27 to TRBJ1-5; 7 nucleotides match TRBD1. Germline V gene sequence: CDR1 MNHEY, CDR2 SMNVEV (reference sequence). V shed 4 bases and J 3 bases; nucleotides not matched to a gene: 3. The CDR3 runs to 14 residues. The CDR3 loop reads CASSSQGINQPQHF. CDR3 DNA (partial): TGTGCCAGCAGTTCACAGGGGATCAATCAGCCC.

A remark on this clone: The read finishes 3 residues shy of the CDR3 end, and the germline J gene is used to complete it. The chain has TRBV7-9 and TRBJ2-2; no clear D. The CDR3 extends over 12 amino acids. Per germline, CDR1 SEHNR and CDR2 FQNEAQ (reference sequence). The sequenced CDR3 bases are TGTGCCAGCAATGGCCAGGATGAAAAG. Its protein product is CASNGQDEK. The CDR3 in its entirety is CASNGQDEKLFF.

On this clone itself: The read finishes 3 residues shy of the CDR3 end, and the germline J gene is used to complete it. The chain uses TRBV6-2 or TRBV6-3 and TRBJ2-5, with TRBD2 as a possible D gene (6 bases). The V gene lost 10 bases and the J gene lost 1 base, with 19 bases spanning the gap. The CDR3 runs to 15 residues. Germline CDR1 is MNHEY and CDR2 is SVGEGT. Here the CDR3 reads CATSNPAGFQETQYF. The covered CDR3 bases are TGTGCCACTAGCAACCCGGCGGGATTCCAAGAGACC.

CDR3 DNA (partial): TGTGCCAGTAGTATAGACCCCCGGACTGGGGGCTACAATGAC. This codes for CASSIDPRTGGYND. The full CDR3 protein reads CASSIDPRTGGYNDYTF. The rearrangement uses TRBV19 and TRBJ1-2; D may be TRBD1 (6 bases). The CDR3 is cut off 3 residues early in the read; its end comes from the germline J gene. Germline CDR1 and CDR2: LNHDA and SQIVND (reference sequence). This CDR3 spans 17 amino acids.

About this clone: The read stops 3 residues short of the end of the CDR3; the missing end is completed from the germline J gene. V is TRBV4-1 and J is TRBJ2-3; D possibly corresponds to TRBD1 (5 bases). The CDR3 length is 16 residues. Trimming took off 0 bases at V and 4 bases at J, with 14 bases between the two ends. Germline V gene lookup returns CDR1 MGHRA and CDR2 YSYEKL. Partial CDR3 DNA: TGCGCCAGCAGCCAAGAAGGCGGACAAATTGCAGATACG. Residues: CASSQEGGQIADT. In full, the CDR3 reads CASSQEGGQIADTQYF.

Concerning this clone itself: From the germline J gene comes the end of the CDR3, since the read stops 3 residues before it. The chain couples TRBV19 to TRBJ2-5, with 7 positions matching TRBD1. Germline V CDR1 and CDR2: LNHDA, SQIVND (reference sequence). V trimming: 3 bases; J trimming: 4 bases; junction bases outside the gene matches: 11. CDR3 length: 16 residues. CDR3 DNA (partial): TGTGCCAGTAGTATTCGTGCAGGGGGAAGGGGAGAGACC. It encodes CASSIRAGGRGET. The full CDR3 protein reads CASSIRAGGRGETQYF.